These 18 T cell receptor beta chains came from one sample sequenced in a study of blood T cell repertoires in COVID-19. Assay used: immunoSEQ multiplex PCR; TCRdb lists only in-frame clones, some missing. The table lists around 200,000 clones, more than 65% of them singletons. Material for sequencing was peripheral blood. Source of these receptors: a human donor with acute or convalescent COVID-19. The donor label of this sample is uncertain.

This clone appeared once. The rearrangement links TRBV19 to TRBJ2-1, with TRBD1 as a possible D gene (5 bases). V was pared by 1 base and J by 4 bases, with 17 bases between. The CDR3 has 17 amino acids. CDR1 is LNHDA and CDR2 is SQIVND in the germline V gene (reference sequence). The CDR3 sequence: CASSIGAGARRYNEQFF. The CDR3 DNA is TGTGCCAGTAGTATAGGGGCTGGGGCGCGGCGGTACAATGAGCAGTTCTTC.

The chain joins TRBV30 to TRBJ2-5, with 12 bases identical to TRBD2. This CDR3 is built from 15 residues. J gave up 9 bases and V 0 bases, and 8 bases lay outside the gene matches. Germline assignment: CDR1 GTSNPN and CDR2 SVGIG (reference sequence). The CDR3: CAWSVGLAGGYPQYF. CDR3 bases: TGTGCCTGGAGTGTAGGGCTAGCGGGAGGGTATCCCCAGTACTTC.

The CDR3 DNA is TGTGCCAGCAGCGTAGCTGGTAGCGGGGCTTACAATGAGCAGTTCTTC. This translates into CASSVAGSGAYNEQFF. The chain employs TRBV9 and TRBJ2-1, with 8 bases identical to TRBD2. This CDR3 comprises 16 residues. With V trimmed by 0 bases and J by 4 bases, 6 bases remained unmatched. The germline CDR1 and CDR2 sequences are SGDLS and YYNGEE.

This rearrangement joins TRBV18 to TRBJ1-1; D is unresolved. Trimming took off 2 bases at V and 0 bases at J, with 10 bases between the two ends. Per the germline V gene, CDR1 is KGHSH and CDR2 is LQKENI. The CDR3 spans 15 residues. Here the CDR3 reads CASSPLRLMNTEAFF. The CDR3 coding sequence is TGTGCCAGCTCACCATTGCGACTCATGAACACTGAAGCTTTCTTT.

This chain links TRBV6-5 with TRBJ2-5; TRBD2 agrees at 7 bases. Looked up from germline, CDR1 is MNHEY and CDR2 is SVGAGI. CDR3 length equals 15 residues. The J segment lost 5 bases and the V segment lost 6 bases, leaving 12 bases of the junction unmatched. The CDR3 DNA is TGTGCCAGCAGGTTATCCGCGGGGCGGGAGGAGACCCAGTACTTC. It codes for CASRLSAGREETQYF.

This clone has only a few counts. The V and J genes are TRBV7-9 and TRBJ2-1; 7 nucleotides align to TRBD2. CDR1 is SEHNR, CDR2 FQNEAQ, per germline (reference sequence). After removal of 2 bases from V and 7 bases from J, the junction contained 8 bases not matched to a gene. The CDR3 runs 15 residues. The CDR3 region is CASSLRQASGNEQFF. As DNA, the CDR3 is TGTGCCAGCAGCTTAAGGCAGGCTAGCGGTAATGAGCAGTTCTTC.

This clone occurred once. This chain connects TRBV12-3 or TRBV12-4 to TRBJ1-2; TRBD1 might be the D (5 bases). This CDR3 contains 11 residues. The germline V and J ends were trimmed by 3 bases and 6 bases, with 5 bases remaining between them. CDR3 protein: CASSLGHGYTF. CDR3 sequence (DNA): TGTGCCAGCAGTTTGGGGCATGGCTACACCTTC.

This clone was seen a single time. The chain has TRBV6-5 and TRBJ1-2, with 7 bases identical to TRBD1. This CDR3 spans 15 amino acids. Germline V CDR1 and CDR2: MNHEY, SVGAGI. J gave up 2 bases and V 5 bases, and 8 bases lay outside the gene matches. Here the CDR3 reads CASSTRTGANYGYTF. As DNA, the CDR3 is TGTGCCAGCAGTACGAGGACAGGAGCGAACTATGGCTACACCTTC.

This sequence joins TRBV6-6 and TRBJ2-5; D remains ambiguous. Trimming stripped 0 bases from V and 5 bases from J, with 4 bases between. CDR1 is MNHNY, CDR2 SVGAGI, per germline (reference sequence). CDR3 length: 12 amino acids. The CDR3 region is CASSYSVETQYF. CDR3 sequence (DNA): TGTGCCAGCAGTTACTCCGTGGAGACCCAGTACTTC.

The rearrangement joins TRBV21-1 to TRBJ2-6; the D segment call TRBD1 is taken from the table without a DNA check. TRBV21-1 is tagged as a pseudogene. The CDR3 length is 15 residues. The CDR3 region has the DNA TGTGCCAGCAGCAAAGAGGGGTCTGGGGCCAACGTCCTGACTTTC. Its translation: CASSKEGSGANVLTF.

This chain links TRBV7-8 with TRBJ2-6, with D uncertain. Germline-derived CDR1 and CDR2 are SGHVS and FQNEAQ. The V and J ends lost 2 bases and 4 bases respectively, with 9 bases between them. The CDR3 sequence is 15 residues long. The CDR3 loop is CASSLSGPGANVLTF. Here the CDR3 DNA reads TGTGCCAGCAGCTTAAGTGGGCCCGGGGCCAACGTCCTGACTTTC.

This clone was observed once. DNA of the CDR3: TGTGCCAGCAGCACAGTTGCAACTAATGAAAAACTGTTTTTT. Translating gives CASSTVATNEKLFF. The chain combines TRBV4-2 with TRBJ1-4; D is unclear. The CDR3 consists of 14 residues. Trimming shortened V by 5 bases and J by 0 bases, and 7 bases separated the two germline ends. Germline values: CDR1 LGHNA, CDR2 YNFKEQ.

The V and J genes are TRBV5-4 and TRBJ2-3, with 12 bases lining up with TRBD2. The V segment lost 4 bases and the J segment 7 bases; nucleotides outside the gene matches: 7. This CDR3 contains 15 residues. Looked up from germline, CDR1 is SGHNT and CDR2 is YYREEE (reference sequence). This CDR3 is CASSVTGTSGYTQYF. The CDR3 region has the DNA TGTGCCAGCAGCGTCACCGGGACTAGCGGGTATACGCAGTATTTT.

The chain couples TRBV11-2 to TRBJ2-3; 9 bases match TRBD1. The germline CDR1 and CDR2 sequences are SGHAT and FQNNGV. J lost 2 bases, V lost 3 bases, and 3 bases had no gene match. This CDR3 comprises 15 residues. The CDR3: CASSLGTGPTDTQYF. The DNA for the CDR3 is TGTGCCAGCAGCTTGGGGACAGGGCCCACAGATACGCAGTATTTT.

V and J are TRBV5-4 and TRBJ2-7; D is unclear. V lost 4 bases, J lost 1 base, and 12 bases lay in between. CDR1 SGHNT and CDR2 YYREEE come from the germline V gene (reference sequence). The CDR3 spans 14 residues. The CDR3 bases are TGTGCCAGCAGCCCTAGGCAATTTTCCTACGAGCAGTACTTC. Its translation is CASSPRQFSYEQYF. The full variable domain, its missing parts supplied by reference TRBV5-4 and TRBJ2-7, is ETGVTQSPTHLIKTRGQQVTLRCSSQSGHNTVSWYQQALGQGPQFIFQYYREEENGRGNFPPRFSGLQFPNYSSELNVNALELDDSALYLCASSPRQFSYEQYFGPGTRLTVT.

V usage is TRBV5-1 and J usage is TRBJ1-4; 8 nucleotides line up with TRBD1. The length of the CDR3 is 16 residues. CDR1 and CDR2 from the germline V gene are SGHRS and YFSETQ. With V trimmed by 0 bases and J by 7 bases, 8 bases remained unmatched. The CDR3 is CASSLVGQGYSEKLFF. CDR3 nucleotides: TGCGCCAGCAGCTTGGTAGGACAGGGATATAGTGAAAAACTGTTTTTT.

V gene TRBV28 combines with J gene TRBJ1-1; D might be TRBD1 (6 bases). The CDR3 sequence is 14 residues long. Germline lookup yields CDR1 MDHEN and CDR2 SYDVKM. V was clipped by 8 bases and J by 2 bases, with 15 bases between them. The CDR3 coding sequence is TGTGCCAGCGGGGGGGCGGCTCGTAACACTGAAGCTTTCTTT. It specifies CASGGAARNTEAFF.

The chain recombines TRBV7-3 with TRBJ1-2; D is unresolved. The CDR3 spans 13 residues. V gave up 3 bases and J gave up 9 bases, with 14 bases separating them. Per the germline V gene, CDR1 is SGHTA and CDR2 is FQGTGA. The DNA for the CDR3 is TGTGCCAGCAGCTTCGAGGGCGGAAGGCGCTACACCTTC. Amino acids: CASSFEGGRRYTF.